These 22 T cell receptor beta chains originate from one sample sequenced in a study of lung T cells in sarcoidosis with Löfgren's syndrome. TCRdb ran MiXCR on the reads and lists one entry per CDR3 protein. The sample has 60,000 to 70,000 distinct CDR3 sequences, 21% seen once. The sample comprised CD4+ T cells from PBMCs. Receptors were obtained from a human donor with sarcoidosis (Löfgren's syndrome or another form), or a control subject (not recorded which).

This clonotype has ten or more counts. V and J are TRBV28 and TRBJ1-1, with a tentative D call TRBD1 (5 bases). V lost 2 bases to trimming and J lost 4 bases, with 20 bases between them. The germline V gene encodes CDR1 MDHEN and CDR2 SYDVKM. The CDR3 covers 17 residues. CDR3 sequence (DNA): TGTGCCAGCAGTTTAATCCCAGGGTTTGACGTAGGCACTGAAGCTTTCTTT. Residues: CASSLIPGFDVGTEAFF.

This clonotype was detected a few times. This rearrangement joins TRBV6-1 to TRBJ2-3, with D possibly TRBD1 on 7 matching bases. V lost 7 bases and J 6 bases, leaving 23 bases between the germline ends. This CDR3 is 16 amino acids long. Germline CDR1 MNHNS, CDR2 SASEGT. CDR3 loop: CASTQEGAKVADTQYF. For the CDR3, the DNA is TGTGCCAGCACCCAGGAGGGGGCGAAGGTGGCGGATACGCAGTATTTT.

The chain recombines TRBV3-1 with TRBJ2-3; 13 nucleotides line up with TRBD2. This CDR3 contains 21 residues. J was trimmed by 2 bases and V by 2 bases; bases with no gene match: 16. Germline CDR1 LGHDT, CDR2 YNNKEL (reference sequence). The CDR3 DNA is TGTGCCAGCAGCCAACTACTACAGGGGGAAACTAGCGGGAGGGCCACAGATACGCAGTATTTT. Protein product: CASSQLLQGETSGRATDTQYF.

This clonotype was picked up a small number of times. The CDR3 DNA is TGTGCCAGCAGCCGCTTCTTTCAGGCTAAGAACACCGGGGAGCTGTTTTTT. Translation gives CASSRFFQAKNTGELFF. The chain employs TRBV14 and TRBJ2-2, with D uncertain. V gave up 4 bases and J gave up 1 base, with 16 bases separating them. This CDR3 is built from 17 residues. CDR1 is SGHDN and CDR2 is FVKESK in the germline V gene. Looking up the rest from reference TRBV14 and TRBJ2-2 gives the full variable domain: EAGVTQFPSHSVIEKGQTVTLRCDPISGHDNLYWYRRVMGKEIKFLLHFVKESKQDESGMPNNRFLAERTGGTYSTLKVQPAELEDSGVYFCASSRFFQAKNTGELFFGEGSRLTVL.

This chain joins TRBV5-6 and TRBJ2-3; no clear D gene. The germline V and J ends were trimmed by 3 bases and 5 bases, with 10 bases remaining between them. CDR1 SGHDT and CDR2 YYEEEE come from the germline V gene. This CDR3 is 13 amino acids long. The CDR3 DNA follows: TGTGCCAGCAGCTATGCGGTAGGAGATACGCAGTATTTT. Its translation: CASSYAVGDTQYF.

A note on this clonotype: This may stem from a read error, because a much larger clone lies one nucleotide away. The chain combines TRBV7-2 with TRBJ2-1, with D hard to call. This CDR3 region has 13 residues. Germline values: CDR1 SGHTA, CDR2 FQGNSA. DNA of the CDR3: TGTGCCGGCAGCTTAGTTTCTATAGATGAGCAGTTCTTC. This encodes CAGSLVSIDEQFF.

This clonotype was counted between two and nine times. The CDR3: CASSLAGVAGTDTQYF. For the CDR3, the DNA is TGTGCCAGCAGCTTGGCCGGAGTAGCGGGAACAGATACGCAGTATTTT. The chain recombines TRBV5-4 with TRBJ2-3, with TRBD2 matching over 8 bases. Germline-derived CDR1 and CDR2 are SGHNT and YYREEE (reference sequence). This CDR3 spans 16 amino acids. The V and J ends lost 0 bases and 3 bases, in that order; junction bases with no gene match: 6.

This clonotype was counted ten times or more. This chain joins TRBV28 and TRBJ1-6; D gene uncertain. Germline CDR1 reads MDHEN; CDR2 reads SYDVKM. This CDR3 has 15 amino acids. Trimming took off 2 bases at V and 6 bases at J, with 11 bases between the two ends. The DNA for the CDR3 is TGTGCCAGCAGTTTACTCCGGTTAAGTAATTCACCCCTCCACTTT. Protein sequence: CASSLLRLSNSPLHF.

This clonotype was recorded at least ten times. The genes are TRBV20-1 and TRBJ2-5, with 9 bases matching TRBD1. Trimming removed 4 bases from V and 5 bases from J; junction bases left unmatched: 8. This CDR3 is built from 14 residues. Germline V lookup: CDR1 DFQATT, CDR2 SNEGSKA (reference sequence). CDR3 nucleotide sequence: TGCAGTGCTATTATCGGGACAGGGATGGAGACCCAGTACTTC. Amino acid sequence: CSAIIGTGMETQYF.

This clonotype has at least ten counts. The chain joins TRBV28 to TRBJ2-2, with D tentatively TRBD1 (6 bases). The ends were cut back, 2 bases at V and 0 bases at J, with 10 bases in the middle. The CDR3 totals 16 residues. CDR1 is MDHEN, CDR2 SYDVKM, per germline. In DNA, the CDR3 is TGTGCCAGCAGTTTACAGGGGCCCTCGAACACCGGGGAGCTGTTTTTT. Its translation: CASSLQGPSNTGELFF.

The table lists this clonotype with many counts. The chain is built from TRBV6-1 and TRBJ2-2; TRBD1 matches at 7 bases. The V gene end was trimmed by 6 bases and the J gene end by 4 bases; junction bases not matched to a gene: 5. CDR3 size: 14 residues. Germline loops: CDR1 MNHNS, CDR2 SASEGT. The CDR3: CASRSGQSTGELFF. The CDR3 DNA reads TGTGCCAGCAGGTCGGGACAGTCCACCGGGGAGCTGTTTTTT.

This clonotype showed up just once. Given a much more abundant clone one base away, this may be a read error. The chain combines TRBV7-2 with TRBJ1-2, with 9 bases matching TRBD1. Per germline, CDR1 SGHTA and CDR2 FQGNSA. The CDR3 runs 14 residues. The DNA of the CDR3 is TGTGCCAGCAGCTCCTTAGGGACAGGGTCCGGCTGCACCTTC. Protein: CASSSLGTGSGCTF.

Concerning this clonotype itself: A read error may explain this, as a much larger clone is one base away. The V gene is TRBV20-1, the J gene TRBJ1-4, with 9 bases that match TRBD1. The CDR3 sequence is 15 residues long. The V segment lost 5 bases and the J segment 3 bases; nucleotides outside the gene matches: 7. CDR1 is DFQATT, CDR2 SNEGSKA, per germline (reference sequence). The CDR3 DNA sequence: TGCAGTGCTCATGGACAGGGGTACCCTAATGAAAAACTGTTTTTT. It encodes CSAHGQGYPNEKLFF.

The chain employs TRBV3-1 and TRBJ1-5; unclear D gene. V lost 4 bases and J lost 8, with 9 bases in between. Germline V gene sequence: CDR1 LGHDT, CDR2 YNNKEL (reference sequence). CDR3 length equals 12 residues. This CDR3 reads CASSLHGEPQHF. The CDR3 nucleotides read TGTGCCAGCAGCCTCCATGGGGAGCCCCAGCATTTT.

This clonotype is medium-sized within its sample. The chain is built from TRBV15 and TRBJ2-3; no clear D gene. The CDR3 consists of 13 residues. Trimming pared 2 bases from V and 2 bases from J, leaving 5 bases between. The germline gives CDR1 LNHNV, CDR2 YYDKDF (reference sequence). In DNA, the CDR3 is TGTGCCACCAGCAGACCCCCCACAGATACGCAGTATTTT. It is translated as CATSRPPTDTQYF.

This clonotype was observed many times. The rearrangement joins TRBV20-1 to TRBJ1-5; maybe TRBD1 (5 bases). V lost 0 bases to trimming and J lost 0 bases, with 9 bases between them. Germline CDR1 reads DFQATT; CDR2 reads SNEGSKA (reference sequence). This CDR3 has 15 residues. The CDR3 spells CSAREQGYSNQPQHF. CDR3 in DNA: TGCAGTGCTAGAGAGCAGGGATATAGCAATCAGCCCCAGCATTTT.

The rearrangement joins TRBV12-3 or TRBV12-4 to TRBJ1-2; 8 nucleotides line up with TRBD1. This CDR3 region has 13 residues. With V trimmed by 5 bases and J by 8 bases, 7 bases remained unmatched. CDR3 region: CASSGDRGQGYTF. The CDR3 region has the DNA TGTGCCAGCAGTGGAGACAGGGGCCAAGGCTACACCTTC.

This clonotype was seen many times. The chain recombines TRBV5-4 with TRBJ1-1, with D unclear. The germline CDR1 and CDR2 sequences are SGHNT and YYREEE (reference sequence). V lost 4 bases and J 1 base, leaving 11 bases between the germline ends. This CDR3 is 14 amino acids long. This CDR3 reads CASSPELWNTEAFF. In DNA, the CDR3 is TGTGCCAGCAGCCCGGAACTGTGGAACACTGAAGCTTTCTTT.

This clonotype appeared a few times. The rearrangement joins TRBV5-5 to TRBJ2-7; D might be TRBD1 (6 bases). Trimming pared 0 bases from V and 5 bases from J, leaving 9 bases between. The CDR3 contains 13 residues. Germline loops: CDR1 SGHKS, CDR2 YYEKEE (reference sequence). The CDR3 loop reads CASSLGTVNEQYF. The CDR3 DNA reads as TGTGCCAGCAGCTTGGGGACAGTCAACGAGCAGTACTTC.

There are many counts of this clonotype. The chain recombines TRBV27 with TRBJ2-3; 12 nucleotides agree with TRBD2. The CDR3 covers 16 residues. Germline V gene sequence: CDR1 MNHEY, CDR2 SMNVEV (reference sequence). V lost 5 bases and J lost 4; bases outside the gene matches: 7. The CDR3 bases are TGTGCCAGCAGTCGCCTACTAGCGGGAGGACCAGATACGCAGTATTTT. This sequence encodes CASSRLLAGGPDTQYF.

This clonotype has more than one count but fewer than ten. The V gene is TRBV29-1, the J gene TRBJ1-2, with D uncertain. Looked up from germline, CDR1 is SQVTM and CDR2 is ANQGSEA. The CDR3 is made up of 12 amino acids. Trimming took 7 bases from V and 2 from J, leaving 11 bases between them. In DNA form, the CDR3 reads TGCAGCGATAGGGAGTGGAACTATGGCTACACCTTC. Its translation is CSDREWNYGYTF.

In regard to this clonotype: Possible read error: a much larger clone is one base away. J is TRBJ1-5 and V is TRBV11-2; tentative D call: TRBD1 (6 bases). The V gene's germline CDR1 is SGHAT and CDR2 FQNNGV. This CDR3 comprises 14 residues. The V and J ends lost 5 bases and 4 bases respectively, with 12 bases between them. The CDR3 nucleotides read TGTGCCAGCAGCCTCAACAGGGCTAATCAGCCCCAGCATTTT. It specifies CASSLNRANQPQHF.